What follows are 25 T cell receptor beta chains derived from one specimen sequenced in a study of graft-versus-host responses after intestinal transplantation. Antigens for these TCRs are unknown. Using immunoSEQ multiplex PCR, the repertoire was profiled, and TCRdb retains in-frame clones only, with some absent. The sample contains 100,000 to 120,000 clones, 90% to 95% of which appear only once. Sequenced material: unstimulated CD8+ T cells sorted from spleen or lymph node cells, taken before intestinal transplant. All receptors come from a human donor who received an intestinal transplant.

V gene TRBV19 combines with J gene TRBJ2-3; 8 bases line up with TRBD2. The CDR3 is 15 amino acids. The V gene's germline CDR1 is LNHDA and CDR2 SQIVND (reference sequence). V lost 3 bases and J lost 4; bases outside the gene matches: 6. CDR3 nucleotides: TGTGCCAGTAGTATGACGGGAGGGAGAGCAGATACGCAGTATTTT. Translated, it gives CASSMTGGRADTQYF.

This clone was counted a single time. V usage is TRBV19 and J usage is TRBJ2-3, with TRBD2 matching 7 bases. J lost 2 bases, V lost 2 bases, and 10 bases had no gene match. Per germline, CDR1 LNHDA and CDR2 SQIVND (reference sequence). The CDR3 length is 17 residues. CDR3 DNA: TGTGCCAGTAGTATATCACCCGGACTAGTTTTCACAGATACGCAGTATTTT. Protein sequence: CASSISPGLVFTDTQYF.

This clone was recorded once. V usage is TRBV5-6 and J usage is TRBJ2-7, with D possibly called TRBD1 or TRBD2 (5 bases each). The CDR3 totals 14 residues. V lost 4 bases to trimming and J lost 2 bases, with 13 bases between them. Germline V gives CDR1 SGHDT, CDR2 YYEEEE. The CDR3 reads CASSPSGPPYEQYF. In DNA form, the CDR3 reads TGTGCCAGCAGCCCCTCGGGACCCCCCTACGAGCAGTACTTC. Looking up the rest from reference TRBV5-6 and TRBJ2-7 gives the full variable domain: DAGVTQSPTHLIKTRGQQVTLRCSPKSGHDTVSWYQQALGQGPQFIFQYYEEEERQRGNFPDRFSGHQFPNYSSELNVNALLLGDSALYLCASSPSGPPYEQYFGPGTRLTVT.

The chain carries TRBV7-9 and TRBJ2-6; D could derive from TRBD1 or TRBD2 (5 bases each). Per the germline V gene, CDR1 is SEHNR and CDR2 is FQNEAQ (reference sequence). The CDR3 extends over 17 amino acids. V lost 2 bases and J lost 4, with 15 bases in between. The CDR3 bases are TGTGCCAGCAGCTTACGGGACGTGGGGTTCGGGGCCAACGTCCTGACTTTC. Translated, it gives CASSLRDVGFGANVLTF.

This clone was seen once. The chain recombines TRBV9 with TRBJ2-2; maybe TRBD2 (6 bases). The CDR3 spans 16 residues. Germline lookup yields CDR1 SGDLS and CDR2 YYNGEE. V was trimmed by 2 bases and J by 6 bases, leaving 17 bases between them. CDR3 region: CASSVRGGKMAGELFF. CDR3 bases: TGTGCCAGCAGCGTCCGTGGGGGGAAAATGGCCGGGGAGCTGTTTTTT.

The V gene is TRBV5-1, the J gene TRBJ2-1; 7 nucleotides align to TRBD2. Trimming removed 3 bases from V and 4 bases from J; junction bases left unmatched: 7. The CDR3 runs to 15 residues. CDR1 is SGHRS and CDR2 is YFSETQ in the germline V gene. The CDR3 sequence: CASSSLTSLYNEQFF. The CDR3 nucleotides read TGCGCCAGCAGCTCCTTGACTAGCTTGTACAATGAGCAGTTCTTC.

The V call is TRBV7-3, the J call TRBJ2-5, with 10 bases identical to TRBD1. The J segment lost 4 bases and the V segment lost 6 bases, leaving 8 bases of the junction unmatched. Germline loops: CDR1 SGHTA, CDR2 FQGTGA. The CDR3 totals 15 residues. CDR3 nucleotide sequence: TGTGCCAGCAGTTTCGGGACAGGGGCCCGAGAGACCCAGTACTTC. It encodes CASSFGTGARETQYF.

This clone has a handful of counts. The chain links TRBV4-1 to TRBJ1-4; possible D gene TRBD1, 5 bases. The germline V gene encodes CDR1 MGHRA and CDR2 YSYEKL. This CDR3 region has 13 residues. Trimming cost V 1 base and J 5 bases, with 5 bases left between them. The CDR3 loop is CASSQGGNEKLFF. DNA for the CDR3: TGCGCCAGCAGCCAAGGGGGGAATGAAAAACTGTTTTTT.

The rearrangement links TRBV7-8 to TRBJ1-2, with 8 bases that match TRBD1. V trimming: 6 bases; J trimming: 3 bases; junction bases outside the gene matches: 3. The CDR3 contains 13 residues. The V gene's germline CDR1 is SGHVS and CDR2 FQNEAQ. The CDR3 is CASSADRDYGYTF. Written as DNA, the CDR3 is TGTGCCAGCAGTGCGGACAGGGACTATGGCTACACCTTC.

The chain joins TRBV14 to TRBJ1-1; TRBD1 might be the D (6 bases). The CDR3 is made up of 13 amino acids. With 5 bases removed from V and 11 bases from J, the gap between germline ends came to 18 bases. Germline values: CDR1 SGHDN, CDR2 FVKESK. CDR3 protein: CASSSRHGGRAFF. DNA for the CDR3: TGTGCCAGCAGCAGCCGCCACGGGGGGCGGGCTTTCTTT. Full variable domain (remainder filled in from reference TRBV14 and TRBJ1-1): EAGVTQFPSHSVIEKGQTVTLRCDPISGHDNLYWYRRVMGKEIKFLLHFVKESKQDESGMPNNRFLAERTGGTYSTLKVQPAELEDSGVYFCASSSRHGGRAFFGQGTRLTVV.

The chain employs TRBV19 and TRBJ2-1; 12 bases are a match to TRBD2. J lost 6 bases, V lost 5 bases, and 5 bases had no gene match. The CDR3 runs to 15 residues. Looked up from germline, CDR1 is LNHDA and CDR2 is SQIVND (reference sequence). CDR3 nucleotide sequence: TGTGCCAGTAGTGTCCTAGCGGGAGGGAGCAATGAGCAGTTCTTC. The encoded protein is CASSVLAGGSNEQFF.

Points on this clone: At one end the junction does not follow the germline gene, possibly because of a read error. The V and J genes are TRBV7-7 and TRBJ2-1, with 7 bases fitting TRBD2. The CDR3 loop spans 15 amino acids. Germline CDR1 and CDR2: SSHAT and FNYEAQ (reference sequence). This CDR3 is CASSLGRERYNEQFF. As DNA, the CDR3 is TGTGCTAGCAGCTTAGGGCGGGAGAGGTACAATGAGCAGTTCTTC.

The CDR3 DNA reads TGTGCCAGCAGCCCGCCGCGTGGGGCGGGAGGGCCCAATGAGCAGTTCTTC. Protein sequence: CASSPPRGAGGPNEQFF. This chain uses TRBV5-4 with TRBJ2-1, with 9 bases that match TRBD2. This CDR3 has 17 amino acids. The J segment lost 6 bases and the V segment lost 4 bases, leaving 14 bases of the junction unmatched. CDR1 is SGHNT, CDR2 YYREEE, per germline (reference sequence).

This chain connects TRBV6-1 to TRBJ2-7; D unclear. The germline V gene encodes CDR1 MNHNS and CDR2 SASEGT. This CDR3 has 14 amino acids. The germline V and J ends were trimmed by 8 bases and 0 bases, with 14 bases remaining between them. The CDR3 spells CASSFFYPSYEQYF. The CDR3 coding sequence is TGTGCCAGCTCGTTTTTTTACCCCTCCTACGAGCAGTACTTC.

The chain has TRBV6-4 and TRBJ1-3, with 8 nucleotides matching TRBD1. CDR1 is MRHNA and CDR2 is SNTAGT in the germline V gene. The CDR3 covers 19 residues. The trim removed 7 bases at V and 0 bases at J, leaving 17 bases unmatched. CDR3 DNA sequence: TGTGCCAGCACCGCCGTGGACAGGGCCGGTGATCTCTCTGGAAACACCATATATTTT. The encoded protein is CASTAVDRAGDLSGNTIYF.

The J gene is TRBJ2-1, the V gene TRBV9, with 10 bases that match TRBD2. This CDR3 comprises 14 residues. Germline lookup yields CDR1 SGDLS and CDR2 YYNGEE. V lost 2 bases to trimming and J lost 8 bases; unmatched junction nucleotides: 4. As DNA, the CDR3 is TGTGCCAGCAGCGTGCCTAGCGGGAGCGATGAGCAGTTCTTC. Protein product: CASSVPSGSDEQFF. Together with reference TRBV9 and TRBJ2-1, the CDR3 gives the full variable domain: DSGVTQTPKHLITATGQRVTLRCSPRSGDLSVYWYQQSLDQGLQFLIQYYNGEERAKGNILERFSAQQFPDLHSELNLSSLELGDSALYFCASSVPSGSDEQFFGPGTRLTVL.

The CDR3 here is CASSGEDEKLFF. The CDR3, as DNA: TGTGCCAGCAGTGGCGAAGATGAAAAACTGTTTTTT. This chain uses TRBV25-1 with TRBJ1-4; D is unclear. Germline V gene sequence: CDR1 MGHDK, CDR2 SYGVNS. With 4 bases removed from V and 6 bases from J, the gap between germline ends came to 6 bases. This CDR3 is 12 amino acids long.

The rearrangement links TRBV5-1 to TRBJ2-7; TRBD2 is a possible D gene (5 bases). Trimming removed 4 bases from V and 2 bases from J, with 13 bases in between. Germline V gene lookup returns CDR1 SGHRS and CDR2 YFSETQ. CDR3 size: 14 residues. The CDR3: CASSPSTGTYEQYF. The CDR3 bases are TGCGCCAGCAGCCCTTCGACGGGGACCTACGAGCAGTACTTC.

The chain employs TRBV7-9 and TRBJ2-3; perhaps TRBD2 as D (6 bases). CDR3 length equals 15 residues. CDR1 is SEHNR and CDR2 is FQNEAQ in the germline V gene (reference sequence). V dropped 3 bases and J dropped 6 bases, with 16 bases sitting between them. The CDR3 loop is CASSLGVAGLDTQYF. CDR3 nucleotide sequence: TGTGCCAGCAGCTTGGGGGTGGCGGGACTGGATACGCAGTATTTT.

The rearrangement links TRBV5-1 to TRBJ2-3; D might be TRBD2 (5 bases). CDR3 length: 14 amino acids. Germline loops: CDR1 SGHRS, CDR2 YFSETQ. V shed 1 base and J shed 5 bases, with 11 bases lying between them. In nucleotides, the CDR3 is TGCGCCAGCAGCTTGTCCGGGGTTGAAGATACGCAGTATTTT. Amino acid sequence: CASSLSGVEDTQYF.

The J gene is TRBJ2-7, the V gene TRBV5-1, with D hard to call. Germline-derived CDR1 and CDR2 are SGHRS and YFSETQ. This CDR3 is 14 amino acids long. The germline V and J ends were trimmed by 3 bases and 6 bases, with 16 bases remaining between them. CDR3 amino acids: CASSSYGVRSEQYF. The CDR3, as DNA: TGCGCCAGCAGCTCGTACGGTGTACGGAGCGAGCAGTACTTC.

The chain is built from TRBV9 and TRBJ1-2; D call uncertain. The ends were cut back, 3 bases at V and 7 bases at J, with 13 bases in the middle. The CDR3 runs to 13 residues. From germline, CDR1 is SGDLS and CDR2 YYNGEE. CDR3: CASSAPLGGGYTF. The CDR3 DNA follows: TGTGCCAGCAGCGCCCCATTGGGAGGTGGCTACACCTTC.

This chain links TRBV19 with TRBJ2-7; TRBD2 aligns across 7 bases. Germline V gives CDR1 LNHDA, CDR2 SQIVND (reference sequence). The CDR3 runs to 14 residues. V shed 6 bases and J 4 bases; nucleotides not matched to a gene: 9. The CDR3 sequence is CASSTTDGGYEQYF. The CDR3 DNA reads TGTGCCAGTAGCACGACTGACGGGGGGTACGAGCAGTACTTC.

CDR3 loop: CASSLNSGTYEQYF. CDR3 bases: TGTGCCAGCAGCTTGAATAGCGGAACCTACGAGCAGTACTTC. The chain carries TRBV5-6 and TRBJ2-7; weak D call: TRBD2 (6 bases). CDR1 and CDR2 (germline): SGHDT, YYEEEE. This CDR3 is built from 14 residues. The V gene lost 1 base and the J gene lost 2 bases, with 10 bases spanning the gap.

V and J are TRBV30 and TRBJ2-7; no definite D call. Looked up from germline, CDR1 is GTSNPN and CDR2 is SVGIG (reference sequence). The CDR3 length is 12 residues. The CDR3 is CAIDTFGYEQYF. CDR3 bases: TGTGCTATAGATACATTCGGCTACGAGCAGTACTTC.